This is a list of T cell receptor beta chains from one sample in a study of cytomegalovirus exposure and HLA in healthy donors. Profiled with immunoSEQ multiplex PCR; TCRdb holds only in-frame clones, not every one. The sample holds roughly 45,000 clones. Specimen: PBMCs. These receptors all come from a woman in her thirties in good health and CMV-seronegative. Both conserved end residues are part of each CDR3. The D gene is left open where the match is weak.

j_call d_call cdr3_length v_call cdr3_nt cdr3_aa
TRBJ1-3 . 16 TRBV1 TGCACCAGCAGCCAAGACACAGATGGCTCTGGAAACACCATATATTTT CTSSQDTDGSGNTIYF
TRBJ2-1 TRBD2 18 TRBV19 TGTGCCAGTAGTATAAGCGGGAGGGCCCGAGGCTCCTACAATGAGCAGTTCTTC CASSISGRARGSYNEQFF
TRBJ2-3 TRBD2 16 TRBV9 TGTGCCAGCAGCGTAGAAGCGGGAGGCGTGGTGGATACGCAGTATTTT CASSVEAGGVVDTQYF
TRBJ2-7 . 16 TRBV13 TGTGCCAGCAGCCCCCGACGTGGGCGGGGCCTCTACGAGCAGTACTTC CASSPRRGRGLYEQYF
TRBJ1-1 . 13 TRBV19 TGTGCCAGTAGTATCGGCGTACAGACCGAAGCTTTCTTT CASSIGVQTEAFF
TRBJ2-7 TRBD2 15 TRBV19 TGTGCCAGTAGTGAAGGCGGGAGGGCCTTCTACGAGCAGTACTTC CASSEGGRAFYEQYF
TRBJ1-4 TRBD1 15 TRBV27 TGTGCCAGCAGTGTACAGGGGACAACTAATGAAAAACTGTTTTTT CASSVQGTTNEKLFF
TRBJ2-3 TRBD1 16 TRBV18 TGTGCCAGCTCACCACTTACAGGGGCAGTGGTAGATACGCAGTATTTT CASSPLTGAVVDTQYF
TRBJ2-7 . 15 TRBV7-9 TGTGCCAGCAGCCCGCCCGCCGGGGATCGGGACGAGCAGTACTTC CASSPPAGDRDEQYF
TRBJ2-7 TRBD1 14 TRBV29-1 TGCAGCGTTGGATGGGACAGGGCTGGGCAAGAGCAGTACTTC CSVGWDRAGQEQYF
TRBJ1-1 TRBD1 14 TRBV28 TGTGCCAGCAGTTGGGGACAGGGTTTCGCTGAAGCTTTCTTT CASSWGQGFAEAFF
TRBJ1-1 . 15 TRBV7-9 TGTGCCAGCAGCCCAGACGACAGCGGGGGGACTGAAGCTTTCTTT CASSPDDSGGTEAFF
TRBJ2-7 TRBD2 17 TRBV4-3 TGCGCCAGCAGCCAAGGCGGGGGGGAACGGAGATCCTACGAGCAGTACTTC CASSQGGGERRSYEQYF
TRBJ2-1 TRBD2 15 TRBV7-9 TGTGCCAGCAGCTCGGGACTAGCGGGTATCAATGAGCAGTTCTTC CASSSGLAGINEQFF
TRBJ2-7 . 13 TRBV28 TGTGCCAGCAGGGAACAGGGCTCCTACGAGCAGTACTTC CASREQGSYEQYF
TRBJ1-1 . 14 TRBV7-9 TGTGCCAGCAGCTTAGGACAGCCGAACACTGAAGCTTTCTTT CASSLGQPNTEAFF
TRBJ1-1 TRBD1 15 TRBV18 TGTGCCAGCTCAATAGGAGGACAGGTGGGGACCGAAGCTTTCTTT CASSIGGQVGTEAFF
TRBJ2-7 TRBD1 13 TRBV5-5 TGTGCCAGCAGCTTACAGGGGGCCTACGAGCAGTACTTC CASSLQGAYEQYF
TRBJ1-5 TRBD1 15 TRBV27 TGTGCCAGCAGCAGGACAGGATATAGCAATCAGCCCCAGCATTTT CASSRTGYSNQPQHF
TRBJ2-7 . 11 TRBV28 TGTGCCAGCGGCCCCCCCTACGAGCAGTACTTC CASGPPYEQYF
TRBJ2-1 TRBD2 15 TRBV19 TGTGCCAGTAGTGCGACTAGCGGGAGTTTAAGTGAGCAGTTCTTC CASSATSGSLSEQFF
TRBJ2-7 . 14 TRBV7-9 TGTGCCAGCAGCCCAGACAGCACAACCTACGAGCAGTACTTC CASSPDSTTYEQYF
TRBJ1-5 . 14 TRBV28 TGTGCCAGCCGGCGGGGTAAGGGCAATCAGCCCCAGCATTTT CASRRGKGNQPQHF
TRBJ1-1 . 15 TRBV7-2 TGTGCCAGCAGCTTAGGAGGCGGCCCGGACACTGAAGCTTTCTTT CASSLGGGPDTEAFF
TRBJ2-7 . 12 TRBV5-6 TGTGCCAGCAGCTCGCCTTGGGAGGCTAAGTACTTC CASSSPWEAKYF
TRBJ1-1 . 14 TRBV7-9 TGTGCCAGCAGCTTAAGCTATCGGGACACTGAAGCTTTCTTT CASSLSYRDTEAFF
TRBJ2-2 TRBD1 15 TRBV6-5 TGTGCCAGCAGTTACGAGGGACAGCTAACCGGGGAGCTGTTTTTT CASSYEGQLTGELFF
TRBJ1-4 . 14 TRBV19 TGTGCCAGTAGCGACCGGGGAAGAAATGAAAAACTGTTTTTT CASSDRGRNEKLFF
TRBJ1-5 TRBD1 15 TRBV30 TGTGCCTGGAGTGAAGGGGGGACAGGGGGTCAGCCCCAGCATTTT CAWSEGGTGGQPQHF
TRBJ2-7 . 14 TRBV9 TGTGCCAGCAGCGTAGGTGGCGGGACGGGGGAGCAGTACTTC CASSVGGGTGEQYF
TRBJ1-4 . 13 TRBV25-1 TGTGCCAGCAGTGGGGCAGGGATTGAAAAACTGTTTTTT CASSGAGIEKLFF
TRBJ2-5 TRBD2 15 TRBV9 TGTGCCAGCAGCGCGGATAGCGGGAGAACAGAGACCCAGTACTTC CASSADSGRTETQYF
TRBJ2-7 . 17 TRBV5-4 TGTGCCAGCAGCTTAGAAAACCGACGGGTGACGCCTTACGAGCAGTACTTC CASSLENRRVTPYEQYF
TRBJ2-2 TRBD2 15 TRBV7-9 TGTGCCTGCCCGGGACTAGCGAGTTTTGCCGGGGAGCTGTTTTTT CACPGLASFAGELFF
TRBJ2-7 TRBD1 15 TRBV6-6 TGTGCCAGCAGTTACCAAGGACAGGGGACACACGAGCAGTACTTC CASSYQGQGTHEQYF
TRBJ2-4 . 15 TRBV6-6 TGTGCCAGCAGCCCTGGCCGTAGGGGGATAAACATTCAGTACTTC CASSPGRRGINIQYF
TRBJ2-7 . 13 TRBV7-9 TGTGCCAGCAGCTCATTTGAGGCCTACGAGCAGTACTTC CASSSFEAYEQYF
TRBJ2-1 TRBD2 15 TRBV7-6 TGTGCCAGCAGCCGCGGAGGACTAGACGACAATGAGCAGTTCTTC CASSRGGLDDNEQFF
TRBJ1-3 . 14 TRBV6-1 TGTGCCAGCAGTGAGTTGGGAGTAGGAAACACCATATATTTT CASSELGVGNTIYF
TRBJ1-1 . 13 TRBV9 TGTGCCAGCAGCGTTACAGGGAACACTGAAGCTTTCTTT CASSVTGNTEAFF
TRBJ2-3 TRBD2 17 TRBV28 TGTGCCAGCAGTTTCCCAAGGGCTAGCGGGAGCACAGATACGCAGTATTTT CASSFPRASGSTDTQYF
TRBJ1-1 . 11 TRBV19 TGTGCCAGTAGAGCGAACACTGAAGCTTTCTTT CASRANTEAFF
TRBJ2-1 TRBD2 17 TRBV7-9 TGTGCCAGCAGCTTAGTGGCGATACGGGAGGGTACCAATGAGCAGTTCTTC CASSLVAIREGTNEQFF
TRBJ1-2 TRBD1 14 TRBV6-5 TGTGCCAGCAGTTCCACGGGACAGATATATGGCTACACCTTC CASSSTGQIYGYTF
TRBJ2-7 TRBD1 16 TRBV4-1 TGCGCCAGCAGCCGTCAACAGGGGCCCCCCTCCTACGAGCAGTACTTC CASSRQQGPPSYEQYF
TRBJ2-7 TRBD1 13 TRBV2 TGTGCCAGCAGGGAAGACAGGGCGGGCGAGCAGTACTTC CASREDRAGEQYF
TRBJ2-5 . 15 TRBV21-1 TGTGCCAGCAGCAAAGCGCGTCTAGCTGGGGAGACCCAGTACTTC CASSKARLAGETQYF
TRBJ1-1 . 16 TRBV5-1 TGCGCCAGCAGCTCGCCCCCGGGACATCCGAACACTGAAGCTTTCTTT CASSSPPGHPNTEAFF
TRBJ1-1 TRBD1 17 TRBV9 TGTGCCAGCAGCGGATCCGGGACAGAGGTTTGGGACACTGAAGCTTTCTTT CASSGSGTEVWDTEAFF
TRBJ1-4 . 15 TRBV6-5 TGTGCCAGCAGCCGAACAGGGCAGACTAATGAAAAACTGTTTTTT CASSRTGQTNEKLFF
TRBJ2-7 TRBD2 17 TRBV7-2 TGTGCCAGCAGCTTAGCAGCTGCTAGCGGGAGGGCCTACGAGCAGTACTTC CASSLAAASGRAYEQYF
TRBJ1-1 . 13 TRBV7-6 TGTGCCAGCAGCAACATGATGGACACTGAAGCTTTCTTT CASSNMMDTEAFF
TRBJ1-2 . 13 TRBV4-3 TGCGCCAGCAGCCAAGATCTGGCCTATGGCTACACCTTC CASSQDLAYGYTF
TRBJ2-7 TRBD2 16 TRBV18 TGTGCCAGCTCATTTTCAGGGACTAGCGGGAGCAACGAGCAGTACTTC CASSFSGTSGSNEQYF
TRBJ1-2 . 14 TRBV4-2 TGTGCCAGCACCCCAGGACGGGGGAACTATGGCTACACCTTC CASTPGRGNYGYTF
TRBJ2-1 . 16 TRBV7-2 TGTGCCAGCAGCTTAGTCTCGGGGAGGACCTACAATGAGCAGTTCTTC CASSLVSGRTYNEQFF
TRBJ2-7 . 17 TRBV4-2 TGTGCCAGCAGCCAAGATGGGTCGGGACACCGACCCTACGAGCAGTACTTC CASSQDGSGHRPYEQYF
TRBJ2-7 . 12 TRBV15 TGTGCCACCAGCAGAGTGGGCCACGAGCAGTACTTC CATSRVGHEQYF
TRBJ2-7 . 13 TRBV29-1 TGCAGCGTTACCGGGACTGATGCCTACGAGCAGTACTTC CSVTGTDAYEQYF
TRBJ1-5 . 19 TRBV27 TGTGCCAGCTACGACCGGGGTGGCGTCGGCGGGCGCCGGCATCAGCCCCAGCATTTT CASYDRGGVGGRRHQPQHF